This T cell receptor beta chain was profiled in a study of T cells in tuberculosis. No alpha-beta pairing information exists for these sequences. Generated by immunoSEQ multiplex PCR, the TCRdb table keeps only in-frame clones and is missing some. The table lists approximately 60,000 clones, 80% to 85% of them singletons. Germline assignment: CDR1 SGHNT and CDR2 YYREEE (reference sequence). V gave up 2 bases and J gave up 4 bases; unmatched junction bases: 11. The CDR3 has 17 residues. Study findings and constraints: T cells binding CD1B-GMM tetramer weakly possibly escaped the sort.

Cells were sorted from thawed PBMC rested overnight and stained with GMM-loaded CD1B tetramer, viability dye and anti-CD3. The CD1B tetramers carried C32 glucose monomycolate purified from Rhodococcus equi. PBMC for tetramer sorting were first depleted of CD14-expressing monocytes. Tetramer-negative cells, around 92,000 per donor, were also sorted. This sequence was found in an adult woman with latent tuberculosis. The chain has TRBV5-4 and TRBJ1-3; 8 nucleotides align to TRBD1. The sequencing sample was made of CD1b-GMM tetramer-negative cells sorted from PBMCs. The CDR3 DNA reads TGTGCCAGCAGCTTAGGACAGGGAAAACTGGGAGGAAACACCATATATTTT. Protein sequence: CASSLGQGKLGGNTIYF.